This TCR beta chain derives from a study of T cells in Graves' hyperthyroidism and ophthalmopathy. On this clonotype: Its target is unknown.

CDR3 length: 14 residues. CDR1 is MNHEY and CDR2 is SVGEGT in the germline V gene. Trimming shortened V by 2 bases and J by 0 bases, and 7 bases separated the two germline ends. The source material, RNA transcripts, was used to amplify TCR beta CDR3 regions. Initially, a first-round RT-PCR of the TCR CDR3 employed the HTBI primer set. TCRdb processed the multiplex PCR reads anew with MiXCR; each CDR3 protein has one entry. The sample carries 490,000 or so distinct CDR3 sequences, about 16% recorded once. General observations from the study: Most thyroid clonotypes that were expanded above 0.001 also turned up in blood.

The TCR originated in a woman in her thirties with Graves' ophthalmopathy. The chain recombines TRBV6-2 or TRBV6-3 with TRBJ2-5; no definite D call. The sequenced sample was blood. The CDR3 reads CASSYDGYQETQYF. CDR3 bases: TGTGCCAGCAGTTACGACGGGTACCAAGAGACCCAGTACTTC.